This entry concerns a single T cell receptor (beta chain). The RNA, roughly 0.45 to 1 ug, was put through reverse transcription using random hexamers. TCRdb reprocessed the immunoSEQ multiplex PCR reads with MiXCR, giving one entry per CDR3 protein. The sample holds 150,000 to 200,000 distinct CDR3 sequences, roughly 95% seen once. The entry originates in a study of CD8 T cells in Susac syndrome. The ends were cut back, 1 base at V and 4 bases at J, with 10 bases in the middle. CDR3 length: 13 residues. CDR1 is SQVTM and CDR2 is ANQGSEA in the germline V gene. The receptor's source is a human donor in good health. The sample consisted of CD4+ T cells from PBMCs. The rearrangement uses TRBV29-1 and TRBJ1-2, with D perhaps TRBD1 (5 bases). In nucleotides, the CDR3 is TGCAGCGTTGAAGGACAGTTCAGCTATGGCTACACCTTC. Its protein product is CSVEGQFSYGYTF.